This entry lists 16 T cell receptor beta chains sequenced from one sample in a study of shared clonotypes between healthy human individuals. Sequencing was performed with immunoSEQ multiplex PCR; in TCRdb, only in-frame clones are kept and a portion is missing. This table has roughly 2.5 million clones, approximately 92% appearing once. Sequencing used naive CD4+ T cells sorted from blood. Regarding subset: CD45RA+ positively selected. The receptors were sampled from a man between 18 and 35 years old in good health.

The rearrangement uses TRBV30 and TRBJ2-1; D gene unclear. Germline CDR1 reads GTSNPN; CDR2 reads SVGIG (reference sequence). The CDR3 runs 14 residues. V lost 2 bases, J lost 4 bases, and 12 bases lay in between. CDR3 sequence: CAWSRWAVYNEQFF. CDR3 DNA sequence: TGTGCCTGGAGTAGGTGGGCCGTGTACAATGAGCAGTTCTTC.

The rearrangement joins TRBV19 to TRBJ2-2, with TRBD1 identical over 9 bases. CDR3 length: 15 amino acids. Germline CDR1 and CDR2: LNHDA and SQIVND (reference sequence). Unmatched junction bases numbered 10, after V lost 8 bases and J lost 6 bases. The CDR3 here is CASAKQGASAGELFF. The CDR3, as DNA: TGTGCCAGTGCCAAACAGGGGGCATCGGCCGGGGAGCTGTTTTTT.

Remarks on this clone: The DNA is omitted, as the CDR3 cannot be located on it reliably, and the CDR3 follows TCRdb's listing. The chain joins TRBV18 to TRBJ2-7; TRBD1 is taken as the D call from the table, unchecked against the DNA. The CDR3 contains 17 residues when both ends are counted. CDR1 and CDR2 (germline): KGHSH, LQKENI. CDR3 region: CASSSFGPGDRRYEQYF.

This clone was found once. The chain combines TRBV10-3 with TRBJ2-3; D unclear. This CDR3 is 14 amino acids long. Trimming stripped 5 bases from V and 6 bases from J, with 15 bases between. CDR1 is ENHRY and CDR2 is SYGVKD in the germline V gene. CDR3 loop: CAISPSPSGDTQYF. The DNA of the CDR3 is TGTGCCATCAGTCCCTCCCCCTCTGGGGATACGCAGTATTTT.

About this clone itself: The same CDR3 can be traced to other DNA sequences in this sample. The rearrangement joins TRBV5-1 to TRBJ2-5; no clear D gene. The germline V gene has CDR1 SGHRS and CDR2 YFSETQ. Trimming pared 0 bases from V and 1 base from J, leaving 7 bases between. The CDR3 runs 14 residues. The CDR3 DNA is TGCGCCAGCAGCTTGGGTGGTAGCCAAGAGACCCAGTACTTC. Translated: CASSLGGSQETQYF.

The rearrangement links TRBV27 to TRBJ2-7; 7 nucleotides line up with TRBD1. The CDR3 extends over 9 amino acids. Trimming took 9 bases from V and 12 from J; bases not matched to a gene: 5. The germline V gene encodes CDR1 MNHEY and CDR2 SMNVEV (reference sequence). The CDR3 DNA reads as TGTGCCAGTTCGGACAGGAGGTACTTC. The encoded protein is CASSDRRYF.

Comments on this clone: Other DNA sequences in this specimen translate into the identical CDR3. V is TRBV11-2 and J is TRBJ2-7; D not certain. This CDR3 is 13 amino acids long. V lost 1 base to trimming and J lost 0 bases, with 4 bases between them. Per germline, CDR1 SGHAT and CDR2 FQNNGV. CDR3 sequence reads: CASSLGSSYEQYF. As DNA, the CDR3 is TGTGCCAGCAGCTTAGGGTCCTCCTACGAGCAGTACTTC.

This clone has more than one count but fewer than ten. The genes are TRBV7-9 and TRBJ1-2; no reliable D call. Germline V gene sequence: CDR1 SEHNR, CDR2 FQNEAQ (reference sequence). Trimming stripped 5 bases from V and 3 bases from J, with 13 bases between. The CDR3 runs 14 residues. CDR3 loop: CASSASPWHYGYTF. The CDR3 DNA follows: TGTGCCAGCAGCGCAAGCCCGTGGCACTATGGCTACACCTTC. Combining the CDR3 with reference TRBV7-9 and TRBJ1-2 gives the whole variable domain DTGVSQNPRHKITKRGQNVTFRCDPISEHNRLYWYRQTLGQGPEFLTYFQNEAQLEKSRLLSDRFSAERPKGSFSTLEIQRTEQGDSAMYLCASSASPWHYGYTFGSGTRLTVV.

The chain has TRBV4-1 and TRBJ2-5, with D possibly TRBD1 on 6 matching bases. The DNA matches TRBJ2-7 better at its end, which makes the J call doubtful. The CDR3 runs 13 residues. Germline CDR1 and CDR2: MGHRA and YSYEKL. DNA of the CDR3: TGCGCCAGCAGCCACCTAGGGGGTTACGAGCAGTACTTC. The encoded protein is CASSHLGGYEQYF.

The chain carries TRBV7-8 and TRBJ2-3, with TRBD2 identical over 8 bases. With V trimmed by 1 base and J by 5 bases, 5 bases remained unmatched. CDR1 and CDR2 (germline): SGHVS, FQNEAQ. This CDR3 contains 15 residues. CDR3 bases: TGTGCCAGCAGCTTAGAAGCGGGGGCGGGAGATACGCAGTATTTT. Translation: CASSLEAGAGDTQYF.

The CDR3, as DNA: TGTGCCAGCTCACTCGACAGGTATTCCTACGAGCAGTACTTC. Encoded protein: CASSLDRYSYEQYF. This chain uses TRBV18 with TRBJ2-7; D is perhaps TRBD1 (6 bases). The ends were cut back, 4 bases at V and 1 base at J, with 11 bases in the middle. The CDR3 runs 14 residues. In germline, CDR1 is KGHSH, CDR2 LQKENI.

CDR3 DNA sequence: TGCGCCAGCAGCCAGCCGGGACAGGGAGGGGGCTACACCTTC. Translated, it gives CASSQPGQGGGYTF. The V call is TRBV4-1, the J call TRBJ1-2; 9 bases match TRBD1. CDR1 MGHRA and CDR2 YSYEKL come from the germline V gene. V lost 3 bases, J lost 8 bases, and 7 bases stayed unmatched. This CDR3 is built from 14 residues.

This chain joins TRBV6-1 and TRBJ2-1, with D possibly matching TRBD1 (5 bases). The CDR3 is 15 residues long. Germline V lookup: CDR1 MNHNS, CDR2 SASEGT. Trimming pared 5 bases from V and 0 bases from J, leaving 11 bases between. The CDR3 loop is CASSSGLSSYNEQFF. DNA of the CDR3: TGTGCCAGCAGTTCAGGGTTGAGCTCCTACAATGAGCAGTTCTTC.

The J gene is TRBJ2-7, the V gene TRBV25-1, with TRBD2 identical over 7 bases. CDR3 length: 15 amino acids. The V and J ends lost 3 bases and 5 bases, in that order; junction bases with no gene match: 10. Germline V gives CDR1 MGHDK, CDR2 SYGVNS. Here the CDR3 DNA reads TGTGCCAGCAGTGATGGTGGGAGGGCCTTAGACGAGCAGTACTTC. Amino acids: CASSDGGRALDEQYF.

This chain uses TRBV30 with TRBJ1-5, with unresolved D. This CDR3 region has 14 residues. V was clipped by 2 bases and J by 5 bases, with 13 bases between them. The germline V gene encodes CDR1 GTSNPN and CDR2 SVGIG (reference sequence). This CDR3 reads CAWSIQAGDQPQHF. The CDR3 DNA follows: TGTGCCTGGAGTATCCAGGCCGGAGATCAGCCCCAGCATTTT.

J is TRBJ1-5 and V is TRBV19; 9 bases map to TRBD1. The germline CDR1 and CDR2 sequences are LNHDA and SQIVND (reference sequence). Trimming took 6 bases from V and 6 from J; bases not matched to a gene: 9. The CDR3 is 15 amino acids. The CDR3 nucleotides read TGTGCCAGTAGACTACAGGGGGCCCAGGGTCAGCCCCAGCATTTT. Its translation: CASRLQGAQGQPQHF.